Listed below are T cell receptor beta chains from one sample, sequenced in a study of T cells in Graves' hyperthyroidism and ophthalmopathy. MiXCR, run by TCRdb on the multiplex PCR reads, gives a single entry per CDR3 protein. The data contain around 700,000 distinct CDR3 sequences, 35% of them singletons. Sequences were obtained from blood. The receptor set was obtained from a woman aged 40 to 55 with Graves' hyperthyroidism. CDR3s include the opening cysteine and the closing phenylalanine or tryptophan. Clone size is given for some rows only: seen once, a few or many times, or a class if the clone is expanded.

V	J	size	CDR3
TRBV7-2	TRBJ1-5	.	CASSQDYVGGKGNQPQHF
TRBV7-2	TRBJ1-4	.	CASFGQGDEKLFF
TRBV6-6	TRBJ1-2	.	CASRLKGMSYGYTF
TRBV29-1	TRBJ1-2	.	CSVVDRRRTGVNYGYTF
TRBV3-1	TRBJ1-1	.	CASSQAQGTEAFF
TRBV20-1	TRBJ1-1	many	CSARDPTDRITEAFF
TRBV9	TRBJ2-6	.	CASSLAFGGANVLTF
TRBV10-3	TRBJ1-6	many	CATRGQSSYNSPLHF
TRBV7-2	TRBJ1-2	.	CASSPQDRGVDGYTF
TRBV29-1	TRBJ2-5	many	CSVANGRGQETQYF
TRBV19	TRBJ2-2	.	CASKTGTSYTGELFF
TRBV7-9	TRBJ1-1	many	CASSLQEGLEAFF
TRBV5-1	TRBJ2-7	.	CASGAGQGAIEQYF
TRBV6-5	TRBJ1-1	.	CASSYSYGGTEAFF
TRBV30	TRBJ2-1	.	CAWESFNEQFF
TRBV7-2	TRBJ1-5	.	CASSSSGGIDQPQHF
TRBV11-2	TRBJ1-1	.	CASSLTPGSEALF
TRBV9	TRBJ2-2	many	CASSGPLGAGIGELFF
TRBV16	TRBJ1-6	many	CASSQSVGVANSPLHF
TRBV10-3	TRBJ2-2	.	CASSDLVQANTGELFF
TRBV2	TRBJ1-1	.	CASRGGGEDTEAFF
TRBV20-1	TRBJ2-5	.	CSAMGLAERPQETQYF
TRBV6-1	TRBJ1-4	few	CATLGQGNEKLFF
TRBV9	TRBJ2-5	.	CASSVTGTSGSQETQYF
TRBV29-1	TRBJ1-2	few	CSVHGTVYGYTF
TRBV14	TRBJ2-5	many	CASSPIGTLQETQYF
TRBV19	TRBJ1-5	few	CASSVITGSNQPQHF
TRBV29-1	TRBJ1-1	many	CSGTNTEAFF
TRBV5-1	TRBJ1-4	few	CASSLAGVVGEKLFF
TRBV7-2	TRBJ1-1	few	CASSRAGGLNTEAFF
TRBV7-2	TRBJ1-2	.	CASSPVGASYGYTF
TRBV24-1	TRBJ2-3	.	CATDPSGSDLTQYF
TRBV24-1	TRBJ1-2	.	CATSETGAVDYGYTF
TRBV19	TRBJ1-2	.	CASSMAGFYGYTF
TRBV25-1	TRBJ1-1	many	CASSEIGAGEAFF
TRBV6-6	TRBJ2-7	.	CASTNGAGYEQYF
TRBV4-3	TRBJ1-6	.	CASSQDPTDTLHF
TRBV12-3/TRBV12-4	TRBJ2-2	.	CASREDRGRTGELFF
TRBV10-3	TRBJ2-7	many	CAISVSSSSYEQYF
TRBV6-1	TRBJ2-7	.	CASSASTSGRPIF
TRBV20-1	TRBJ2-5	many	CSPRLGGRETQYF
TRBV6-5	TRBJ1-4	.	CASSYFQGKEKLFF